This T cell receptor beta chain was identified during a study of T cell repertoires in cytomegalovirus infection. As for the study in general: Evidence of both CMV infection and a matching HLA type came from public TCR beta signatures. Study results and limitations: Carriers of CMV and the relevant HLA type were discriminated by public TCR beta frequency. HLA-C-restricted CMV clonotypes gave the most frequent clonotype in two of eight donors.

TCRdb ran MiXCR on the reads and lists one entry per CDR3 protein. The sample lists approximately 170,000 distinct CDR3 sequences; roughly 15% were seen once. Note on this clonotype: The antigen is not known.

V was pared by 0 bases and J by 13 bases, with 5 bases of the junction left unmatched. The CDR3 is 14 residues long. Germline V gene sequence: CDR1 MNHEY, CDR2 SVGEGT. V is TRBV6-2 or TRBV6-3 and J is TRBJ2-1; 11 nucleotides agree with TRBD1. Material: CD8+ T cells from PBMCs. This TCR came from a human donor in good health (CMV status not recorded). Some clones in this sample may be carry-over from other donors' samples. Written as DNA, the CDR3 is TGTGCCAGCAGTTACTCTGGACAGGGGGCGGCCCAGTTCTTC. It specifies CASSYSGQGAAQFF.